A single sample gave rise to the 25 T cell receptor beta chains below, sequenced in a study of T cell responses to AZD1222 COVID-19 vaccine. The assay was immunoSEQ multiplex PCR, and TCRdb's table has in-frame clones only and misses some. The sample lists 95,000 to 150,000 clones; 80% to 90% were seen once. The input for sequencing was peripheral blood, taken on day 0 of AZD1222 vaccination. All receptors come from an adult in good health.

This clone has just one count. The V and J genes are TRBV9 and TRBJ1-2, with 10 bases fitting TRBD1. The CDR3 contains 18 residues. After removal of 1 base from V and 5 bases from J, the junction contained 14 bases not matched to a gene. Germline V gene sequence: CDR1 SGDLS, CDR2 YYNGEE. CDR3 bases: TGTGCCAGCAGCGTAAACTGGAGAGGGACAGGGGAAGGGTATGGCTACACCTTC. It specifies CASSVNWRGTGEGYGYTF.

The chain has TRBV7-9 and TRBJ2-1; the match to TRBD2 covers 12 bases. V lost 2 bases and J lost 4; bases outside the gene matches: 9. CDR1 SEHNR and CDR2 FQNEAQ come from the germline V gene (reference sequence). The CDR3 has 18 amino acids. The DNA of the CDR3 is TGTGCCAGCAGCTTACCCCCCCGGCTAGCGGGAGGGTACAATGAGCAGTTCTTC. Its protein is CASSLPPRLAGGYNEQFF.

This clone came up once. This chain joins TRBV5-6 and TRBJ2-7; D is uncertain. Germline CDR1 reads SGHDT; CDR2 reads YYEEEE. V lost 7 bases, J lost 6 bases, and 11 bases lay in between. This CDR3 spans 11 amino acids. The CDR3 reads CASGPTGEQYF. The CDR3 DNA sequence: TGTGCCAGCGGCCCTACGGGCGAGCAGTACTTC.

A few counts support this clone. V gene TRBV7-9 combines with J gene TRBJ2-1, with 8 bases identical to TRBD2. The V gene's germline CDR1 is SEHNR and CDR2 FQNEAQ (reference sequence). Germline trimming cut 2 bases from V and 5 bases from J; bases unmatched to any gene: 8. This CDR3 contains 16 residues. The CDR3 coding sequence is TGTGCCAGCAGCTTATCATTAGCGGGATCCCACAATGAGCAGTTCTTC. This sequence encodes CASSLSLAGSHNEQFF. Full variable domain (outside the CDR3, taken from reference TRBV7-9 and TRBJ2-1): DTGVSQNPRHKITKRGQNVTFRCDPISEHNRLYWYRQTLGQGPEFLTYFQNEAQLEKSRLLSDRFSAERPKGSFSTLEIQRTEQGDSAMYLCASSLSLAGSHNEQFFGPGTRLTVL.

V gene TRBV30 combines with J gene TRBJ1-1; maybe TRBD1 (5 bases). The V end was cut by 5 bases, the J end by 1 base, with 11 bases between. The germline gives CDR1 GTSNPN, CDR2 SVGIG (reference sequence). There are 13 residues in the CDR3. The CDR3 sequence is CAWQGRANTEAFF. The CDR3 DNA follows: TGTGCCTGGCAGGGCAGGGCGAACACTGAAGCTTTCTTT.

DNA of the CDR3: TGTGCCAGCAGCTTAGTACCGACAGGGGTTCATGCAGATACGCAGTATTTT. This codes for CASSLVPTGVHADTQYF. The chain carries TRBV7-2 and TRBJ2-3; 8 positions agree with TRBD1. This CDR3 contains 17 residues. Germline V gives CDR1 SGHTA, CDR2 FQGNSA. V dropped 1 base and J dropped 4; count of bases not matched to a gene: 10. The full variable domain, in which reference TRBV7-2 and TRBJ2-3 provide the parts outside the CDR3, is GAGVSQSPSNKVTEKGKDVELRCDPISGHTALYWYRQSLGQGLEFLIYFQGNSAPDKSGLPSDRFSAERTGGSVSTLTIQRTQQEDSAVYLCASSLVPTGVHADTQYFGPGTRLTVL.

The CDR3: CASSFGGQPQHF. As DNA, the CDR3 is TGTGCCAGCAGTTTCGGGGGGCAGCCCCAGCATTTT. V usage is TRBV27 and J usage is TRBJ1-5; a weak D match, TRBD1 (5 bases). The CDR3 runs to 12 residues. Trimming removed 3 bases at V and 7 bases at J, with 7 bases between. Looked up from germline, CDR1 is MNHEY and CDR2 is SMNVEV (reference sequence).

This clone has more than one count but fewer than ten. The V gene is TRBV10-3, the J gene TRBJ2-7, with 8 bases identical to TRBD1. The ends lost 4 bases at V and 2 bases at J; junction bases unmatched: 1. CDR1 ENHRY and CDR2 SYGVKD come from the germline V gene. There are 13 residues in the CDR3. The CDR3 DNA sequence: TGTGCCATCAGTGGGGGACAGGCCTACGAGCAGTACTTC. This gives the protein CAISGGQAYEQYF.

Here the CDR3 DNA reads TGTGCCAGCAGTGCTACGGGCCTGAACTATGGCTACACCTTC. This codes for CASSATGLNYGYTF. This sequence joins TRBV6-6 and TRBJ1-2; the D is unclear. Germline V gene sequence: CDR1 MNHNY, CDR2 SVGAGI (reference sequence). This CDR3 region has 14 residues. Between the trimmed V and J ends, which lost 5 bases and 2 bases, there was a span of 12 bases.

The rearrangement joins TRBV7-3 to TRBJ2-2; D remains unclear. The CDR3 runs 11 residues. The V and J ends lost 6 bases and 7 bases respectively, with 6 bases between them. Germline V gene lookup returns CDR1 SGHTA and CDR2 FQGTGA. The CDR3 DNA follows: TGTGCCAGCAGTGCTGGCGGGGAGCTGTTTTTT. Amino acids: CASSAGGELFF.

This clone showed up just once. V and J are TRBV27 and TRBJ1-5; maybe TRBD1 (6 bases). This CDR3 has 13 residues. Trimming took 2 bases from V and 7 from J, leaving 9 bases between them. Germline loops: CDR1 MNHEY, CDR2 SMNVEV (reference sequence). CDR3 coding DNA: TGTGCCAGCAGTTTAACCGGGGGCCAGCCCCAGCATTTT. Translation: CASSLTGGQPQHF.

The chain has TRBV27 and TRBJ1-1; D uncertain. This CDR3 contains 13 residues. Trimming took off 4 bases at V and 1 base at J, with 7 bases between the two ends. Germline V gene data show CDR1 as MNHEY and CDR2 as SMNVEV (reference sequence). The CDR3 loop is CASSYSENTEAFF. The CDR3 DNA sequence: TGTGCCAGCAGTTACTCAGAGAACACTGAAGCTTTCTTT.

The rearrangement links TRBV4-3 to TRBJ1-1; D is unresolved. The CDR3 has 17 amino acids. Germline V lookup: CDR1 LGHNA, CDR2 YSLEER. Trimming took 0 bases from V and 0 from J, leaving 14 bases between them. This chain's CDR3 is CASSQEAQELMNTEAFF. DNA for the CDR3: TGCGCCAGCAGCCAAGAGGCCCAGGAGCTGATGAACACTGAAGCTTTCTTT.

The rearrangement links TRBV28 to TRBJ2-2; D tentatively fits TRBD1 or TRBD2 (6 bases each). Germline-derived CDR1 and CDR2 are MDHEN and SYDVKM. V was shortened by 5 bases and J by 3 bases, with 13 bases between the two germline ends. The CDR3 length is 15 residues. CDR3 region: CASSPGGRDTGELFF. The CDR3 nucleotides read TGTGCCAGCAGTCCCGGGGGCCGGGACACCGGGGAGCTGTTTTTT. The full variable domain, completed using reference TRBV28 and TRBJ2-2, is DVKVTQSSRYLVKRTGEKVFLECVQDMDHENMFWYRQDPGLGLRLIYFSYDVKMKEKGDIPEGYSVSREKKERFSLILESASTNQTSMYLCASSPGGRDTGELFFGEGSRLTVL.

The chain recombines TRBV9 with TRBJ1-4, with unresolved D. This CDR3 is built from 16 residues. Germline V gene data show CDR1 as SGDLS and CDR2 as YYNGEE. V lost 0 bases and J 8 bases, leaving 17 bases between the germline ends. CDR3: CASSVGEEGPGEKLFF. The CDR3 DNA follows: TGTGCCAGCAGCGTAGGTGAAGAAGGGCCGGGCGAAAAACTGTTTTTT. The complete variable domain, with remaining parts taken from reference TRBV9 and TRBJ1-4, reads DSGVTQTPKHLITATGQRVTLRCSPRSGDLSVYWYQQSLDQGLQFLIQYYNGEERAKGNILERFSAQQFPDLHSELNLSSLELGDSALYFCASSVGEEGPGEKLFFGSGTQLSVL.

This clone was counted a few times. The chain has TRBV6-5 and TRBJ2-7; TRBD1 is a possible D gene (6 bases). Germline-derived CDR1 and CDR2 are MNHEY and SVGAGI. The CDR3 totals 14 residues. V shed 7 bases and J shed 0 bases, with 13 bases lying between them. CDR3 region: CASIPRGTSYEQYF. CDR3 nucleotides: TGTGCCAGCATCCCCAGGGGTACCTCCTACGAGCAGTACTTC.

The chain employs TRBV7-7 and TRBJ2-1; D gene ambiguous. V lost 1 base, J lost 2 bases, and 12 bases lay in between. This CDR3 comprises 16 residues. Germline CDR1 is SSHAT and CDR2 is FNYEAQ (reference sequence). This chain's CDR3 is CASSLVSGVTYNEQFF. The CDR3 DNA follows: TGTGCCAGCAGCTTAGTCAGTGGGGTAACCTACAATGAGCAGTTCTTC.

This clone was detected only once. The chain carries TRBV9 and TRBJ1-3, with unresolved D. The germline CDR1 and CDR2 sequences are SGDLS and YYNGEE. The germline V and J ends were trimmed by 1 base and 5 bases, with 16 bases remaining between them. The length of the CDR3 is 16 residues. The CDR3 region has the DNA TGTGCCAGCAGCGTAAACCCAAACAGACCAAGAAACACCATATATTTT. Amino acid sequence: CASSVNPNRPRNTIYF.

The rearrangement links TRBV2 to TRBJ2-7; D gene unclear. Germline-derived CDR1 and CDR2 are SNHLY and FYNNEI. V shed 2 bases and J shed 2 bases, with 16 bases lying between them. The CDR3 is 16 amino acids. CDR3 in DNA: TGTGCCAGCAGTGAATCGGTGTCCCCCACCCCCTACGAGCAGTACTTC. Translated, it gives CASSESVSPTPYEQYF.

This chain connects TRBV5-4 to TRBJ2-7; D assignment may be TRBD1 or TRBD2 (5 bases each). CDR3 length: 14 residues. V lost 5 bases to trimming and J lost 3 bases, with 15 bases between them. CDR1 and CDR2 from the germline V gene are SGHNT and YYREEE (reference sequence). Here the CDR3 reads CASSSRDGRYEQYF. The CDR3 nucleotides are TGTGCCAGCAGTTCTCGGGACGGGCGCTACGAGCAGTACTTC.

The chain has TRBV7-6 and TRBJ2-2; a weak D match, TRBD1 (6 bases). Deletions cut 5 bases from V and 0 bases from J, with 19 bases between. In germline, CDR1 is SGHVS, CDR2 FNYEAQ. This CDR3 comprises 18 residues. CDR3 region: CASSPLGAGVANTGELFF. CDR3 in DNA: TGTGCCAGCAGCCCCTTGGGGGCAGGTGTAGCGAACACCGGGGAGCTGTTTTTT.

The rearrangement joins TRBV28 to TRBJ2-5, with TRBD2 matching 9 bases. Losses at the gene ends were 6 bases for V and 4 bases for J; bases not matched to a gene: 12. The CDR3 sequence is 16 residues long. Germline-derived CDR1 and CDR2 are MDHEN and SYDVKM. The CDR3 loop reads CASRLRGGRARETQYF. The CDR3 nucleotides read TGTGCCAGCAGACTCAGGGGCGGGAGGGCAAGAGAGACCCAGTACTTC. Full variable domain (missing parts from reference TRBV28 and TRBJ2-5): DVKVTQSSRYLVKRTGEKVFLECVQDMDHENMFWYRQDPGLGLRLIYFSYDVKMKEKGDIPEGYSVSREKKERFSLILESASTNQTSMYLCASRLRGGRARETQYFGPGTRLLVL.

The DNA of the CDR3 is TGTGCCAGCAGCTTAGCCCCAGGGCGGGGACAGCCCCAGCATTTT. Translation: CASSLAPGRGQPQHF. This sequence joins TRBV7-2 and TRBJ1-5, with D tentatively TRBD1 (5 bases). Deletions cut 0 bases from V and 7 bases from J, with 13 bases between. The CDR3 covers 15 residues. Germline lookup yields CDR1 SGHTA and CDR2 FQGNSA.

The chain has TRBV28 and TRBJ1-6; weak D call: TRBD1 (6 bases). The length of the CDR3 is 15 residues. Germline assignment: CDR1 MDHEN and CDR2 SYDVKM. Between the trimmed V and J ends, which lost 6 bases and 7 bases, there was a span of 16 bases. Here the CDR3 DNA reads TGTGCCAGCAGATCAACAGGGATAAGGAATTCACCCCTCCACTTT. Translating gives CASRSTGIRNSPLHF.

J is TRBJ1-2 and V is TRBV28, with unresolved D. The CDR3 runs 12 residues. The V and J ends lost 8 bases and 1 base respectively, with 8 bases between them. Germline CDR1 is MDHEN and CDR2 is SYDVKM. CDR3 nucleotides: TGTGCCAGCCATAGGGTTAACTATGGCTACACCTTC. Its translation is CASHRVNYGYTF.